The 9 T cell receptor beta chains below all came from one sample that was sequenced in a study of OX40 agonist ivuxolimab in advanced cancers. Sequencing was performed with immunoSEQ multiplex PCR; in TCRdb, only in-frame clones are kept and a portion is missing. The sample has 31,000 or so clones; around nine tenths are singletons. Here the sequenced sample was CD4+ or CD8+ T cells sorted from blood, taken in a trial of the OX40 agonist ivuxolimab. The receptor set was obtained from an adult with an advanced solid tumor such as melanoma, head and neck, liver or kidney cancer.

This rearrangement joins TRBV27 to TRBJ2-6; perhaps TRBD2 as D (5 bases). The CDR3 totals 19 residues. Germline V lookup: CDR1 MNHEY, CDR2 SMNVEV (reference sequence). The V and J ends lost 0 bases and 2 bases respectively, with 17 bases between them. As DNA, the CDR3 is TGTGCCAGCAGTTTATCTATAGTCAAGGGAGACGCTGGGGCCAACGTCCTGACTTTC. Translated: CASSLSIVKGDAGANVLTF.

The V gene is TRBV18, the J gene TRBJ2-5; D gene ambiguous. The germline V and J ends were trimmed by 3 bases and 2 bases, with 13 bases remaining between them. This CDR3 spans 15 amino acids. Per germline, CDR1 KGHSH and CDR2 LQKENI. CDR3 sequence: CASSPYTNIQETQYF. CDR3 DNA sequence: TGTGCCAGCTCACCGTACACGAATATACAAGAGACCCAGTACTTC.

CDR3 protein: CASSTRVLRDQPQHF. The CDR3 DNA sequence: TGTGCCAGCAGCACGAGGGTTCTTCGCGATCAGCCCCAGCATTTT. The chain joins TRBV2 to TRBJ1-5, with no clear D. With 6 bases removed from V and 5 bases from J, the gap between germline ends came to 17 bases. Germline V gives CDR1 SNHLY, CDR2 FYNNEI. The CDR3 runs 15 residues.

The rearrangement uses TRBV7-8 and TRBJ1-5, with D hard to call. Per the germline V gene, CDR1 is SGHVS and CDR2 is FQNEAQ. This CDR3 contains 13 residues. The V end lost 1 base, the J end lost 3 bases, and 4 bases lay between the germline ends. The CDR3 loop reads CASSLVFNQPQHF. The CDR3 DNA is TGTGCCAGCAGCTTAGTGTTCAATCAGCCCCAGCATTTT.

CDR3 protein: CASSLIQGERVQYF. CDR3 sequence (DNA): TGTGCCAGCAGCTTAATCCAGGGGGAAAGGGTCCAGTACTTC. V usage is TRBV13 and J usage is TRBJ2-5; 7 bases are a match to TRBD1. This CDR3 comprises 14 residues. Losses at the gene ends were 2 bases for V and 10 bases for J; bases not matched to a gene: 10. In germline, CDR1 is PRHDT, CDR2 FYEKMQ (reference sequence).

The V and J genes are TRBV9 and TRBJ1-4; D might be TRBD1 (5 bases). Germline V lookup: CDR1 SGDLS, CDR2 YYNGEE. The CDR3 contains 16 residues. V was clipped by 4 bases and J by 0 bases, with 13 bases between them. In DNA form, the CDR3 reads TGTGCCAGCAGCCGATACGGGGACGCAACTAATGAAAAACTGTTTTTT. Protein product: CASSRYGDATNEKLFF.

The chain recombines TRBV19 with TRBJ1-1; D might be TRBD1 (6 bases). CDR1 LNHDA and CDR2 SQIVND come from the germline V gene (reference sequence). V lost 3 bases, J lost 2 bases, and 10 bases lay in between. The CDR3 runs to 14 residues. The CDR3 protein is CASSIRGFNTEAFF. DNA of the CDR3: TGTGCCAGTAGTATCAGGGGATTCAACACTGAAGCTTTCTTT. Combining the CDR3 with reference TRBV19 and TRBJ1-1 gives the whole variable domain DGGITQSPKYLFRKEGQNVTLSCEQNLNHDAMYWYRQDPGQGLRLIYYSQIVNDFQKGDIAEGYSVSREKKESFPLTVTSAQKNPTAFYLCASSIRGFNTEAFFGQGTRLTVV.

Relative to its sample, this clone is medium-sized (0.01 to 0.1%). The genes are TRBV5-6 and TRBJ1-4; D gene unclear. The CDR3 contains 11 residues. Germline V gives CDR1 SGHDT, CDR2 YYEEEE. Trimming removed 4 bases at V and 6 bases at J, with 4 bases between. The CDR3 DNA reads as TGTGCCAGCAGCCTGGATGAAAAACTGTTTTTT. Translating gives CASSLDEKLFF.

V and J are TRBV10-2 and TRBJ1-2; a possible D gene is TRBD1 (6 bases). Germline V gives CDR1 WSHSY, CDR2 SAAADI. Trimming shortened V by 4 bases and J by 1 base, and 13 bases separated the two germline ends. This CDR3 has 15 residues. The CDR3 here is CASSGYRGINYGYTF. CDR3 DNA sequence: TGCGCCAGCAGTGGTTATAGGGGGATTAACTATGGCTACACCTTC.